This T cell receptor (beta chain) came from a study of blood T cell repertoires in COVID-19 (dated by TCRdb to the early 2020s). Turning to the overall study: Collaborator samples came from the United States, Italy and Spain and covered acute and convalescent phases of COVID-19. Subjects who had been exposed to COVID-19, were actively infected with it, or had recovered from it provided the deeply sampled blood TCRbeta repertoires that made up the dataset. Samples were obtained from the ongoing ImmuneRACE study (first 160 participants) and from about 1,300 subjects provided by 6 global collaborators. HLA class I and class II types, where available, came from metadata supplied by the sample provider rather than from assay-based typing. The sample metadata nearly always contained a de-identified subject ID, COVID-19 status, age in years and sex. A freely available public database, intended as a resource for researchers studying the immune response to SARS-CoV-2, is where the repertoires were released. The prospective study material was composed of cDNA or gDNA derived from T cells, B-cell-depleted T cells, or PBMCs.

TCRbeta CDR3 regions were amplified from genomic DNA using the immunoSEQ Assay, a bias-controlled multiplex PCR. Regarding the original processing steps: Within the assay, amplification of reference gene primers was used to estimate how many nucleated cells each sample contained. To quantify the absolute abundance of each unique TCRbeta CDR3 rearrangement, sequence reads were collapsed and filtered. Productive Simpson clonality was computed per sample as the square root of Simpson's diversity index over productive rearrangements. The immuneACCESS repertoire file appears here via TCRdb, limited to in-frame rearrangements. These files lack a portion of the clones; in checked studies, under half of the deficit traces to unresolved V genes, and the cause of the others is not known. From that table come the V and J calls and clone size; the DNA was used to work out D and trimming. The sample yields fewer than 130,000 clones; 70% to 90% were counted once. The leading ten clones occupy around 2% of the sample.

The cysteine opens and the phenylalanine closes a CDR3 of 15 amino acids. Only the CDR3 part of the read is kept: 45 bases, read in frame from the first base. Looking up the germline V gene (reference sequence) yields CDR1 LNHNV and CDR2 YYDKDF. The germline V end is reduced by 3 bases and the J end by 7 bases; junction bases left unmatched: 5. On this clone itself: Its antigen is not yet known. Base qualities are not at hand, and no much larger clone is one base apart.

Here is what the overall study found, with its caveats: How much clinical and demographic metadata was included differed by source and by participant, and the metadata was provided uncurated.

Each collaborating institution followed its own protocols to collect whole blood in K2EDTA tubes. Collaborator samples were shipped for TCRbeta analysis as frozen whole blood, isolated PBMCs, or DNA extracted from either sample type. The sequence was collected from a human donor in a cohort sampled during active COVID-19. Material for sequencing was peripheral blood. The chain links TRBV15 with TRBJ2-1, with 11 junctional bases fitting TRBD1. This receptor carries the CDR3 CATSRDRGLWNEQFF. The DNA sequence is given as TGTGCCACCAGCAGGGACAGGGGGCTCTGGAATGAGCAGTTCTTC.